The 27 T cell receptor beta chains presented below share a single source sample, sequenced in a study of regulatory T cells in long-lasting Graves disease (dated by TCRdb to about 2021). The sample's time point label is to be understood as: newly diagnosed GD, antithyroid drugs for less than 3 months. For both TCR sequencing and RNA sequencing, RNA was extracted from PBMCs using TRIzol. Receptors were amplified or captured by multiplex PCR. TCRdb names Illumina HiSeq 4000 as the instrument used. TCR beta libraries were built with iRepertoire HTBI primers and Arm-PCR amplification of CDR3 regions. TCRdb handled the public reads itself, with Q25 trimming in fastp and clone calling in MiXCR, and kept productive beta chains. Under each unique CDR3 protein, matching rows form one entry showing the most common genes and DNA. The sample table contains about 220,000 distinct CDR3 sequences; only one count was recorded for 15% to 20% of them. Of the sample, around 20% falls within the top ten clones.

Here the sequenced sample was peripheral blood mononuclear cells (PBMCs), taken at new diagnosis, from a patient treated with antithyroid drugs. These receptors were obtained from a female donor with Graves disease.

This clonotype turned up a few times. The chain employs TRBV6-4 and TRBJ1-2, with D hard to call. Trimming pared 2 bases from V and 7 bases from J, leaving 11 bases between. In germline, CDR1 is MRHNA, CDR2 SNTAGT. This CDR3 spans 13 amino acids. This CDR3 is CASSDGPGGGYTF. The DNA for the CDR3 is TGTGCCAGCAGTGACGGCCCAGGAGGTGGCTACACCTTC.

The chain couples TRBV20-1 to TRBJ1-2; TRBD1 aligns across 7 bases. With V trimmed by 4 bases and J by 8 bases, 16 bases remained unmatched. Germline CDR1 DFQATT, CDR2 SNEGSKA (reference sequence). The CDR3 is 15 residues long. CDR3 sequence: CSATPGGTAPRGYTF. The CDR3 DNA reads TGCAGTGCTACCCCCGGGGGGACAGCCCCCAGGGGCTACACCTTC.

On this clonotype: This may stem from a read error, because a much larger clone lies one nucleotide away. The gene calls are TRBV6-5 and TRBJ2-1; tentative D call: TRBD2 (5 bases). Germline CDR1 is MNHEY and CDR2 is SVGAGI. The length of the CDR3 is 13 residues. CDR3: CASSYYSVNDQFF. CDR3 nucleotides: TGTGCCAGCAGTTACTATAGCGTAAATGATCAGTTCTTC.

Ten or more counts support this clonotype. This chain uses TRBV9 with TRBJ1-3, with 9 positions matching TRBD1. Trimming took 4 bases from V and 4 from J; bases not matched to a gene: 6. Per the germline V gene, CDR1 is SGDLS and CDR2 is YYNGEE. This CDR3 has 15 residues. This CDR3 reads CASSTGQGQGNTIYF. In DNA form, the CDR3 reads TGTGCCAGCAGCACCGGACAGGGGCAAGGAAACACCATATATTTT.

This clonotype was observed at least ten times. This sequence joins TRBV20-1 and TRBJ2-5, with 9 bases that match TRBD2. The CDR3 has 14 amino acids. Trimming at V came to 3 bases and at J to 2 bases, leaving 4 bases not matched to a gene. Per germline, CDR1 DFQATT and CDR2 SNEGSKA (reference sequence). The CDR3 is CSASPSGAQETQYF. The DNA for the CDR3 is TGCAGTGCTAGCCCTAGCGGGGCTCAAGAGACCCAGTACTTC.

Regarding this clonotype: Just one base apart from a much larger clone, this may be a read error. The chain couples TRBV13 to TRBJ2-4; 9 bases align to TRBD2. The germline CDR1 and CDR2 sequences are PRHDT and FYEKMQ (reference sequence). The CDR3 runs to 17 residues. The CDR3 region is CASSLNRAGGTKNIQCF. CDR3 in DNA: TGTGCCAGCAGCTTAAACCGAGCGGGAGGAACCAAAAACATTCAGTGCTTC.

Only a few counts were recorded for this clonotype. This chain uses TRBV20-1 with TRBJ2-7; D gene uncertain. Germline-derived CDR1 and CDR2 are DFQATT and SNEGSKA (reference sequence). Trimming took off 0 bases at V and 3 bases at J, with 6 bases between the two ends. The CDR3 loop spans 12 amino acids. The CDR3 loop reads CSARDLGYEQYF. The DNA for the CDR3 is TGCAGTGCTAGAGATTTGGGCTACGAGCAGTACTTC.

This clonotype was detected many times. This sequence joins TRBV6-2 or TRBV6-3 and TRBJ2-1; weak D call: TRBD2 (6 bases). Germline V gene sequence: CDR1 MNHEY, CDR2 SVGEGT. Trimming cost V 5 bases and J 5 bases, with 13 bases left between them. The CDR3 covers 14 residues. CDR3 sequence: CASSVASENNEQFF. The CDR3 DNA follows: TGTGCCAGCAGTGTAGCTAGCGAGAACAATGAGCAGTTCTTC.

This clonotype was detected many times. V and J are TRBV27 and TRBJ1-2, with a tentative D call TRBD1 (6 bases). CDR3 length equals 18 residues. Germline V gene data show CDR1 as MNHEY and CDR2 as SMNVEV (reference sequence). V was cut by 4 bases and J by 3 bases, with 24 bases left in between. The CDR3 loop reads CASSSLPLSGQGHYGYTF. As DNA, the CDR3 is TGTGCCAGCAGTTCCTTACCTCTTTCGGGACAAGGACACTATGGCTACACCTTC.

Many counts were recorded for this clonotype. This chain connects TRBV12-3 or TRBV12-4 to TRBJ2-7; D gene uncertain. CDR3 length: 13 residues. V shed 5 bases and J shed 6 bases, with 14 bases lying between them. DNA of the CDR3: TGTGCCAGCAGTAAAATAGGATTCGGCGAGCAGTACTTC. Translating gives CASSKIGFGEQYF.

Many counts were recorded for this clonotype. V and J are TRBV28 and TRBJ2-1; the match to TRBD2 covers 10 bases. The CDR3 spans 15 residues. The V gene end was trimmed by 6 bases and the J gene end by 7 bases; junction bases not matched to a gene: 9. CDR1 is MDHEN, CDR2 SYDVKM, per germline. This chain's CDR3 is CASRGSGRAGNEQFF. As DNA, the CDR3 is TGTGCCAGCAGGGGGAGCGGGAGGGCCGGTAATGAGCAGTTCTTC.

This clonotype occurred many times. The V call is TRBV7-3, the J call TRBJ2-3; the match to TRBD2 covers 10 bases. This CDR3 has 16 residues. After removal of 5 bases from V and 2 bases from J, the junction contained 7 bases not matched to a gene. Per germline, CDR1 SGHTA and CDR2 FQGTGA. The CDR3 reads CASSRTSGLLTDTQYF. The CDR3 DNA sequence: TGTGCCAGCAGCCGGACTAGCGGTCTACTCACAGATACGCAGTATTTT. Together with reference TRBV7-3 and TRBJ2-3, the CDR3 gives the full variable domain: GAGVSQTPSNKVTEKGKYVELRCDPISGHTALYWYRQSLGQGPEFLIYFQGTGAADDSGLPNDRFFAVRPEGSVSTLKIQRTERGDSAVYLCASSRTSGLLTDTQYFGPGTRLTVL.

The V and J genes are TRBV6-4 and TRBJ2-3; tentative D call: TRBD2 (5 bases). The CDR3 totals 14 residues. The V and J ends lost 4 bases and 0 bases respectively, with 8 bases between them. Per germline, CDR1 MRHNA and CDR2 SNTAGT. CDR3 DNA: TGTGCCAGCAGTGTCGGGGAAAGCACAGATACGCAGTATTTT. Translated, it gives CASSVGESTDTQYF.

This clonotype came up many times. V is TRBV30 and J is TRBJ1-1, with 9 bases that match TRBD1. V lost 2 bases and J lost 6; bases outside the gene matches: 7. The CDR3 is 14 residues long. Germline V CDR1 and CDR2: GTSNPN, SVGIG (reference sequence). Here the CDR3 reads CAWSLGQGSPEAFF. The CDR3 bases are TGTGCCTGGAGTCTCGGACAGGGGTCTCCTGAAGCTTTCTTT.

This clonotype was counted ten times or more. The chain links TRBV7-8 to TRBJ1-5; D unclear. The V end was cut by 8 bases, the J end by 0 bases, with 5 bases between. This CDR3 has 12 amino acids. The germline CDR1 and CDR2 sequences are SGHVS and FQNEAQ. The CDR3 loop reads CASSNSNQPQHF. CDR3 DNA sequence: TGTGCCAGCTCAAATAGCAATCAGCCCCAGCATTTT.

This clonotype showed up just a few times. V gene TRBV4-1 combines with J gene TRBJ2-7, with TRBD2 matching 11 bases. V was clipped by 0 bases and J by 9 bases; unmatched bases: 13. CDR1 and CDR2 (germline): MGHRA, YSYEKL. The CDR3 has 17 amino acids. The CDR3 sequence: CASSQESRTSGSLRQYF. As DNA, the CDR3 is TGCGCCAGCAGCCAAGAGAGTAGAACTAGCGGGAGTCTGCGGCAGTACTTC.

This clonotype was counted many times. The DNA for the CDR3 is TGTGCCAGCAGCCATAGGACTAGCGGGAAAGAGACCCAGTACTTC. The encoded protein is CASSHRTSGKETQYF. The rearrangement uses TRBV3-1 and TRBJ2-5; 12 positions match TRBD2. V trimming: 3 bases; J trimming: 3 bases; junction bases outside the gene matches: 2. This CDR3 region has 15 residues. Germline CDR1 is LGHDT and CDR2 is YNNKEL (reference sequence).

Points on this clonotype: A much larger clone differs by one base, so this may be a read error. The gene calls are TRBV13 and TRBJ1-1; TRBD1 matches at 9 bases. Germline V gene data show CDR1 as PRHDT and CDR2 as FYEKMQ (reference sequence). This CDR3 region has 14 residues. CDR3 nucleotides: TGCGCCAGCAGCAGGGGACAGGGAAGGACTGAAACTTTCTTT. It encodes CASSRGQGRTETFF.

V usage is TRBV27 and J usage is TRBJ2-1; 13 bases align to TRBD2. V lost 8 bases to trimming and J lost 9 bases; unmatched junction nucleotides: 13. The CDR3 consists of 16 residues. The germline V gene has CDR1 MNHEY and CDR2 SMNVEV (reference sequence). The CDR3: CASQPPLAGGPREQFF. For the CDR3, the DNA is TGTGCCAGCCAACCTCCACTAGCGGGAGGGCCACGTGAGCAGTTCTTC.

In its sample, this clonotype was seen many times. The chain links TRBV7-2 to TRBJ2-1; D ambiguous. The V gene lost 8 bases and the J gene lost 5 bases, with 16 bases spanning the gap. Germline V gene lookup returns CDR1 SGHTA and CDR2 FQGNSA. This CDR3 has 14 residues. In DNA form, the CDR3 reads TGTGCCAGCTCCCCAAGCCGCCCCCACAATGAGCAGTTCTTC. Its translation is CASSPSRPHNEQFF.

This clonotype has at least ten counts. The chain couples TRBV2 to TRBJ1-2; D uncertain. Germline lookup yields CDR1 SNHLY and CDR2 FYNNEI. V was shortened by 7 bases and J by 8 bases, with 14 bases between the two germline ends. This CDR3 contains 12 residues. CDR3 nucleotides: TGTGCCAGCACCGGGAGGTTCGGCGGCTACACCTTC. The encoded protein is CASTGRFGGYTF. Drawing the rest from reference TRBV2 and TRBJ1-2, the complete variable domain is EPEVTQTPSHQVTQMGQEVILRCVPISNHLYFYWYRQILGQKVEFLVSFYNNEISEKSEIFDDQFSVERPDGSNFTLKIRSTKLEDSAMYFCASTGRFGGYTFGSGTRLTVV.

V is TRBV7-8 and J is TRBJ1-4; 9 bases are shared with TRBD1. The CDR3 is made up of 16 amino acids. Germline values: CDR1 SGHVS, CDR2 FQNEAQ. V was clipped by 5 bases and J by 8 bases; unmatched bases: 12. The CDR3 bases are TGTGCCAGCAGCCAAACTATACAGGGGGCACAGGAAAAACTGTTTTTT. This encodes CASSQTIQGAQEKLFF. Drawing the rest from reference TRBV7-8 and TRBJ1-4, the complete variable domain is GAGVSQSPRYKVAKRGQDVALRCDPISGHVSLFWYQQALGQGPEFLTYFQNEAQLDKSGLPSDRFFAERPEGSVSTLKIQRTQQEDSAVYLCASSQTIQGAQEKLFFGSGTQLSVL.

This chain uses TRBV20-1 with TRBJ2-1; possibly TRBD2 for D (6 bases). This CDR3 spans 14 amino acids. Trimming took 2 bases from V and 6 from J, leaving 14 bases between them. Germline V CDR1 and CDR2: DFQATT, SNEGSKA (reference sequence). The CDR3 sequence is CSARTGSWANEQFF. DNA for the CDR3: TGCAGTGCTAGAACCGGGAGTTGGGCCAATGAGCAGTTCTTC.

This clonotype was picked up a small number of times. The chain uses TRBV7-8 and TRBJ2-7; D unresolved. Trimming left V 3 bases short and J 3 bases short, with 6 bases between. Looked up from germline, CDR1 is SGHVS and CDR2 is FQNEAQ. The CDR3 is 12 amino acids. The CDR3 DNA is TGTGCCAGCAGCTTTTATAACTACGAGCAGTACTTC. Translation: CASSFYNYEQYF.

This clonotype was recorded at least ten times. The chain uses TRBV9 and TRBJ2-2; D call uncertain. The CDR3 runs 14 residues. Germline CDR1 reads SGDLS; CDR2 reads YYNGEE. Trimming cost V 2 bases and J 3 bases, with 8 bases left between them. The CDR3: CASSVVGDTGELFF. CDR3 DNA: TGTGCCAGCAGCGTGGTTGGGGACACCGGGGAGCTGTTTTTT.

The chain couples TRBV9 to TRBJ1-5, with 7 nucleotides matching TRBD1. The CDR3 runs to 15 residues. After removal of 4 bases from V and 3 bases from J, the junction contained 7 bases not matched to a gene. The germline V gene has CDR1 SGDLS and CDR2 YYNGEE. This CDR3 is CASSRTGANNQPQHF. DNA for the CDR3: TGTGCCAGCAGCCGAACAGGGGCGAACAATCAGCCCCAGCATTTT. Together with reference TRBV9 and TRBJ1-5, the CDR3 gives the full variable domain: DSGVTQTPKHLITATGQRVTLRCSPRSGDLSVYWYQQSLDQGLQFLIQYYNGEERAKGNILERFSAQQFPDLHSELNLSSLELGDSALYFCASSRTGANNQPQHFGDGTRLSIL.

This chain joins TRBV20-1 and TRBJ2-1; possibly TRBD2 for D (6 bases). Deletions cut 6 bases from V and 2 bases from J, with 17 bases between. Germline V gene sequence: CDR1 DFQATT, CDR2 SNEGSKA (reference sequence). The CDR3 runs to 15 residues. The CDR3 sequence: CSAMGLPSAYNEQFF. In DNA form, the CDR3 reads TGCAGTGCCATGGGACTCCCTAGTGCCTACAATGAGCAGTTCTTC.